This is a list of T cell receptor beta chains from one sample in a study of T cells expressing NK-cell markers. TCRdb reprocessed the 5' RACE reads and stores each CDR3 protein as one record, lacking DNA. Seen in this sample are about 390,000 distinct CDR3 sequences; the ten most common clones hold approximately 11%. Sample: blood T cells: a sorted CD56 or NKG2C T cell subset, CD4+ or CD8+ T cells, or bulk PBMC T cells (not recorded which). Every receptor here comes from a woman between 45 and 65 years old in good health. Each CDR3 is given with its conserved first and last residue.

>TRBV20-1|TRBJ2-7
CSARDPSSGYEQYF
>TRBV25-1|TRBJ2-1
CASSDEGHNEQFF
>TRBV14|TRBJ1-1
CASSQGWRTEAFF
>TRBV12-3/TRBV12-4|TRBJ1-6
CASTLSPGSPLHF
>TRBV29-1|TRBJ2-2
CSVPTRTGELFF
>TRBV27|TRBJ2-3
CASSSFDTQYF
>TRBV20-1|TRBJ2-1
CSALLGGAGVGNEQFF
>TRBV25-1|TRBJ1-2
CASSGQEPPYGYTF
>TRBV11-3|TRBJ2-2
CASSLWGVAGVDTGELFF
>TRBV10-3|TRBJ1-2
CAITQGDTGYTF
>TRBV19|TRBJ1-1
CASSRRQGGMMNTEAFF
>TRBV5-6|TRBJ1-1
CASSPTNFETEAFF
>TRBV29-1|TRBJ2-1
CSAASSYNEQFF
>TRBV12-3/TRBV12-4|TRBJ2-3
CASSLATGPDTQYF
>TRBV6-1|TRBJ2-2
CASKPAGDPGELFF
>TRBV29-1|TRBJ2-1
CSVGAGYNEQFF
>TRBV5-5|TRBJ2-5
CASSLWGRTYQETQYF
>TRBV20-1|TRBJ2-1
CSANPSGSESYSEQFF
>TRBV6-5|TRBJ2-6
CASSYPAGGADVLTF
>TRBV27|TRBJ1-2
CASSLSSMLLYGYTF
>TRBV5-1|TRBJ2-1
CASNKGWRETYNEQFF
>TRBV28|TRBJ2-7
CASSTTPRTGEQYF
>TRBV4-1|TRBJ1-2
CASSPSPGLDSYGYTF
>TRBV25-1|TRBJ2-5
CASSVGFVAETQYF
>TRBV3-1|TRBJ2-2
CASSQMTTSNEELFF
>TRBV12-5|TRBJ1-2
CASGLAWDYGYTF
>TRBV5-1|TRBJ2-1
CASYPTRLAGGYNEQFF
>TRBV5-6|TRBJ2-5
CASSLGETGPETQYF
>TRBV6-1|TRBJ2-1
CASTRQGDQQFF
>TRBV5-1|TRBJ2-1
CASSLRDPRLEQFF
>TRBV15|TRBJ2-5
CATSRDRDTQETQYF
>TRBV12-3/TRBV12-4|TRBJ2-1
CASSQTSGRSEQFF
>TRBV24-1|TRBJ1-1
CATSEGLGNAEAFF
>TRBV6-5|TRBJ2-3
CASSYLGPIAGDTQYF
>TRBV20-1|TRBJ2-3
CSADGGGLGQYF
>TRBV4-1|TRBJ2-1
CASSQDAASGPRSQFF
>TRBV5-1|TRBJ2-5
CASSPSNGQETQYF
>TRBV20-1|TRBJ2-3
CSASIVLTDTQYF
>TRBV20-1|TRBJ1-2
CSALSGYGYTF
>TRBV29-1|TRBJ2-5
CSVERTGGMETQYF
>TRBV6-1|TRBJ2-7
CASRAGQLSYEQYF
>TRBV11-3|TRBJ2-1
CASSPRGDYEQFF
>TRBV20-1|TRBJ2-1
CSAPDGTSRYNEQFF
>TRBV4-2|TRBJ2-2
CASSLRDSLTGELFF
>TRBV4-1|TRBJ2-7
CASSQGRGSDEQYF
>TRBV29-1|TRBJ2-1
CSVGSSFEQFF
>TRBV6-1|TRBJ2-1
CASSEVIWDEQFF
>TRBV18|TRBJ2-7
CASSPLPYREQYF
>TRBV12-5|TRBJ2-1
CASGRPGDEQFF
>TRBV29-1|TRBJ2-1
CSVEAVVFYHEQFF
>TRBV6-5|TRBJ2-3
CASSYSGTSTTDTQYF